This T cell receptor (beta chain) came from a study of T cells in Graves' hyperthyroidism and ophthalmopathy. Study-wide findings and caveats: The authors' 13 V-J model separated ophthalmopathy from stable hyperthyroidism.

The CDR3 extends over 14 amino acids. Trimming took off 5 bases at V and 0 bases at J, with 7 bases between the two ends. CDR1 is SEHNR and CDR2 is FQNEAQ in the germline V gene (reference sequence). Amplification targeted TCR beta CDR3 regions from RNA transcripts. Using the HTBI primer set, a first-round RT-PCR was run on the TCR CDR3. TCRdb fed the multiplex PCR reads into MiXCR, producing one record per CDR3 protein. Counted here are over 350,000 distinct CDR3 sequences, approximately 17% occurring once; the ten biggest clones make up around 40%. This clonotype showed up many times. Its target is unknown.

The sequenced sample was blood. The clonotype comes from a man between 18 and 35 years old with Graves' ophthalmopathy. The chain has TRBV7-9 and TRBJ1-4; D unresolved. CDR3 sequence (DNA): TGTGCCAGCAGCCAGTATGCAACTAATGAAAAACTGTTTTTT. This gives the protein CASSQYATNEKLFF.